The sequence of this T cell receptor beta chain was determined in a study of Ad26.COV2.S vaccination and SARS-CoV-2 variants. Assay used: immunoSEQ multiplex PCR; TCRdb lists only in-frame clones, some missing. The table shows approximately 400,000 clones, with approximately 81% occurring only once. Treatment specified: around 19 received Ad26.COV2.S at low or high dose, single or two shots; about 5 received placebo; per-sample allocation not given. Sample collection was performed on day 63 after the first vaccine or placebo injection. Per germline, CDR1 SNHLY and CDR2 FYNNEI. V trimming: 4 bases; J trimming: 7 bases; junction bases outside the gene matches: 7. The CDR3 consists of 15 residues.

This specimen consisted of peripheral blood, obtained in a trial of Ad26.COV2.S vaccine versus placebo. J is TRBJ1-5 and V is TRBV2, with TRBD1 matching 10 bases. This sequence originates from a person between 18 and 65 years old who received the Ad26.COV2.S COVID-19 vaccine or a placebo. In DNA, the CDR3 is TGTGCCAGCAGTGGGGACAGGGGCATACGACAGCCCCAGCATTTT. This translates into CASSGDRGIRQPQHF.